This T cell receptor (beta chain) was observed in a study of cytomegalovirus exposure and HLA in healthy donors. Germline values: CDR1 MDHEN, CDR2 SYDVKM. Trimming took 6 bases from V and 5 from J; bases not matched to a gene: 1. This CDR3 has 13 residues. The sample holds a few counts of this clone. Its antigen is unidentified. Study-wide points: Most sequenced TCRs were rare (though some public TCRs occurred in many donors). Fewer N-insertions than the 666-donor mean were reportedly shown by an Asian-associated ancestry cluster in a later analysis.

Amplification used 60 Vbeta primers and 13 Jbeta primers. Per the authors' pipeline: As a later analysis found, there were 70 million to 90 million unique TCR beta chains, of which around 10 million were shared. Only in-frame clones appear in the TCRdb table, and some are missing; sequencing was by immunoSEQ multiplex PCR. That table gives V, J and clone size, and the DNA gave D and trimming. The sample contains 160,000 or so clones, around 77% of which appear only once. Likely unrecorded immune exposures existed in these nominally healthy donors. The sample taken for sequencing was PBMCs. The origin of this receptor is a man aged 25 to 40 in good health and CMV-seropositive. The chain uses TRBV28 and TRBJ1-6; 7 bases line up with TRBD1. In DNA form, the CDR3 reads TGTGCCAGCAGACAGGGGAATAATTCACCCCTCCACTTT. It yields the protein CASRQGNNSPLHF.